The TCR beta chain described here comes from a study of regulatory T cells in long-lasting Graves disease. This clonotype was seen ten or more times. The time point was: newly diagnosed GD, antithyroid drugs for less than 3 months. The TCR library used RNA extracted from PBMCs. Guidelines of the American Thyroid Association were used to diagnose Graves' disease. The TCR beta library used iRepertoire HTBI primers with Arm-PCR amplification of CDR3. MiXCR was run by TCRdb on the multiplex PCR reads, yielding one entry per CDR3 protein. The data show around 250,000 distinct CDR3 sequences, about 19% seen once. The CDR3 sequence is 17 residues long. Germline loops: CDR1 KGHDR, CDR2 SFDVKD. Germline trimming cut 0 bases from V and 2 bases from J; bases unmatched to any gene: 2.

This chain joins TRBV24-1 and TRBJ2-1; 11 bases align to TRBD2. This TCR was recovered from a female donor with Graves disease. The sequences come from peripheral blood mononuclear cells (PBMCs), collected at new diagnosis, from a patient treated with antithyroid drugs. The chain's CDR3 is CATSDLLAGGPYNEQFF. The CDR3 DNA sequence: TGTGCCACCAGTGATTTGCTAGCGGGAGGACCCTACAATGAGCAGTTCTTC.